This TCR beta chain derives from a study of blood T cell repertoires in COVID-19. Per the authors' pipeline: Amplification with reference gene primers provided the estimates of nucleated cell counts. Profiled with immunoSEQ multiplex PCR; TCRdb holds only in-frame clones, not every one. The V and J calls and clone size come from that table; D and trimming were worked out from the DNA. The data hold about 130,000 clones, with more than 80% observed a single time. This CDR3 spans 13 amino acids. Germline CDR1 reads GTSNPN; CDR2 reads SVGIG (reference sequence). V was clipped by 1 base and J by 4 bases, with 8 bases between them.

Sequencing was carried out using peripheral blood. This chain links TRBV30 with TRBJ1-3, with D unclear. The TCR sequence derives from a human donor in a cohort sampled during active COVID-19. The CDR3 sequence is CAWSGAVGNTIYF. CDR3 nucleotides: TGTGCCTGGAGTGGGGCAGTCGGAAACACCATATATTTT.